This is a list of T cell receptor beta chains from one sample in a study of T cells in Graves' hyperthyroidism and ophthalmopathy. TCRdb independently ran MiXCR on the multiplex PCR reads; one entry per CDR3 protein. The table has about 640,000 distinct CDR3 sequences, roughly 20% seen once; the top ten hold around a third. The sequenced sample was blood. The receptors originated from a man aged 30 to 39 with Graves' ophthalmopathy. Both conserved end residues are part of each CDR3. A D gene is named only where the DNA matches it firmly. Clone size is given for some rows only: seen once, a few or many times, or a class if the clone is expanded.

>TRBJ2-7|NA|TRBV20-1|12|many
CSASGNSYEQYF
TGCAGTGCTAGCGGAAACTCCTACGAGCAGTACTTC
>TRBJ1-1|TRBD1|TRBV5-1|16|NA
CAGRGGTGGKDTEAFF
TGCGCCGGCAGGGGGGGGACAGGGGGTAAGGACACTGAAGCTTTCTTT
>TRBJ1-2|NA|TRBV4-1|15|few
CASSQPRRQGYGYTF
TGCGCCAGCAGCCAACCGAGACGGCAAGGGTATGGCTACACCTTC
>TRBJ1-2|TRBD1|TRBV28|14|NA
CASSSGTGSYGYTF
TGTGCCAGCAGTTCGGGGACAGGATCCTATGGCTACACCTTC
>TRBJ1-6|NA|TRBV5-8|16|few
CASSLADSSYNSPLHF
TGTGCCAGCAGCTTGGCGGACAGCTCCTATAATTCACCCCTCCACTTT
>TRBJ1-5|NA|TRBV2|15|few
CASNVGGTLNQPQHF
TGTGCCAGCAACGTCGGCGGTACATTAAATCAGCCCCAGCATTTT
>TRBJ1-6|TRBD1|TRBV7-8|16|few
CASSGRDRGRHSPLHF
TGTGCCAGCAGCGGAAGGGACAGGGGGAGACATTCACCCCTCCACTTT
>TRBJ1-2|NA|TRBV30|13|few
CAWTLGVGDGYTF
TGTGCCTGGACCTTGGGGGTAGGAGACGGCTACACCTTC
>TRBJ2-7|TRBD2|TRBV5-6|16|NA
CASSLSVRDYIYEQYF
TGTGCCAGCAGCTTGTCGGTCCGGGACTACATATACGAGCAGTACTTC
>TRBJ2-1|NA|TRBV18|14|few
CASSGAVLYNEQFF
TGTGCCAGCTCTGGTGCGGTCCTCTACAATGAGCAGTTCTTC
>TRBJ1-2|NA|TRBV6-2/TRBV6-3|13|few
CASRTQTNYGYTF
TGTGCCAGCAGGACCCAAACTAACTATGGCTACACCTTC
>TRBJ2-7|NA|TRBV27|14|few
CASSQYYSSYEQYF
TGTGCCAGCAGCCAGTACTATTCCTCCTACGAGCAGTACTTC
>TRBJ1-1|NA|TRBV27|14|many
CASSLSGVHTEAFF
TGTGCCAGCAGTTTATCGGGGGTTCACACTGAAGCTTTCTTT
>TRBJ1-3|NA|TRBV27|15|few
CASRASTYSGNTIYF
TGTGCCAGCAGGGCGAGTACCTACTCTGGAAACACCATATATTTT
>TRBJ2-3|NA|TRBV12-3/TRBV12-4|15|few
CASSPTGTGADTQYF
TGTGCCAGCAGTCCGACAGGGACGGGGGCAGATACGCAGTATTTT
>TRBJ1-2|NA|TRBV29-1|11|NA
CSVADSYGYTF
TGCAGCGTTGCCGACAGCTATGGCTACACCTTC
>TRBJ2-2|TRBD2|TRBV20-1|13|NA
CSATSGRGGELFF
TGCAGTGCCACTAGCGGGAGGGGCGGGGAGCTGTTTTTT
>TRBJ2-2|TRBD2|TRBV2|15|NA
CASSLSGIYTGELFF
TGTGCCAGCAGTCTAAGCGGGATCTACACCGGGGAGCTGTTTTTT
>TRBJ2-1|TRBD2|TRBV6-1|16|NA
CASSELAGAVYNEQFF
TGTGCCAGCAGTGAACTAGCGGGAGCGGTCTACAATGAGCAGTTCTTC
>TRBJ1-6|TRBD1|TRBV30|15|many
CAWSHRDRDFSPLHF
TGTGCCTGGAGTCATCGGGACAGGGACTTCTCACCCCTCCACTTT
>TRBJ2-2|NA|TRBV7-2|14|NA
CASSQRRNTGELFF
TGCGCCAGCAGCCAAAGGCGGAACACCGGGGAGCTGTTTTTT
>TRBJ2-7|TRBD1|TRBV7-9|16|NA
CASSFFTGTGRYEQYF
TGTGCCAGCAGCTTTTTTACCGGGACAGGGAGGTACGAGCAGTACTTC
>TRBJ2-7|NA|TRBV25-1|15|few
CASSSQSRESYEQYF
TGTGCCAGCAGTTCACAAAGCAGGGAATCTTACGAGCAGTACTTC
>TRBJ1-1|NA|TRBV7-9|13|NA
CASSPVDPTEAFF
TGTGCCAGCAGCCCGGTCGACCCAACTGAAGCTTTCTTT
>TRBJ2-1|NA|TRBV11-2|17|NA
CASSLVGGYPSYNEQFF
TGTGCCAGCAGCTTAGTCGGCGGGTACCCCTCCTACAATGAGCAGTTCTTC
>TRBJ1-6|NA|TRBV2|17|few
CASSPTGDSSYNSPLHF
TGTGCCAGCAGCCCCACAGGAGATAGCTCCTATAATTCACCCCTCCACTTT
>TRBJ2-7|TRBD2|TRBV20-1|13|NA
CSATRGLAYEQYF
TGCAGTGCTACGAGGGGACTAGCCTACGAGCAGTACTTC
>TRBJ1-2|TRBD1|TRBV10-3|16|NA
CAISEPTDRGGNGYTF
TGTGCCATCAGTGAGCCGACGGACAGGGGTGGAAATGGCTACACCTTC
>TRBJ2-7|TRBD2|TRBV19|17|many
CASSKEGSGLATSEQYF
TGTGCCAGTAGTAAGGAGGGATCCGGACTAGCGACGAGCGAGCAGTACTTC
>TRBJ1-1|NA|TRBV28|15|many
CASSLLGGPGTEAFF
TGTGCCAGCAGTTTATTAGGGGGGCCCGGGACTGAAGCTTTCTTT
>TRBJ1-2|NA|TRBV20-1|14|many
CSADYLGDIYGYTF
TGCAGTGCTGACTACCTAGGGGACATCTATGGCTACACCTTC
>TRBJ2-7|NA|TRBV6-6|13|many
CASSYSSRYEQYF
TGTGCCAGCAGTTACTCAAGCCGATACGAGCAGTACTTC
>TRBJ1-5|NA|TRBV27|15|many
CASSLGGSSNQPQHF
TGTGCCAGCAGTTTAGGAGGGTCGAGCAATCAGCCCCAGCATTTT
>TRBJ2-7|TRBD2|TRBV4-2|16|many
CASSPQGLAGVYEQYF
TGTGCCAGCAGCCCACAAGGACTAGCGGGAGTCTACGAGCAGTACTTC
>TRBJ1-3|NA|TRBV6-1|13|NA
CASFDRRENTIYF
TGTGCCAGTTTTGACAGGAGGGAAAACACCATATATTTT
>TRBJ2-1|TRBD2|TRBV2|12|many
CATQTSSNEQFF
TGTGCCACCCAGACTAGCTCCAATGAGCAGTTCTTC
>TRBJ1-2|TRBD1|TRBV5-1|12|few
CASKGARYGYTF
TGCGCCAGCAAGGGGGCGCGGTATGGCTACACCTTC
>TRBJ2-5|NA|TRBV29-1|15|NA
CSVEGRDSAWETQYF
TGCAGCGTTGAAGGACGGGACTCCGCCTGGGAGACCCAGTACTTC
>TRBJ2-3|NA|TRBV24-1|17|few
CATSGPGRGTSTDTQYF
TGTGCCACCAGTGGGCCTGGGCGGGGAACTAGCACAGATACGCAGTATTTT
>TRBJ2-7|NA|TRBV7-9|15|once
CASSFYPRGSYEQYF
TGTGCCAGCAGCTTCTACCCCCGAGGCTCCTACGAGCAGTACTTC
>TRBJ2-1|NA|TRBV7-2|12|NA
CASSLIADEQFF
TGTGCCAGCAGCTTAATTGCGGATGAGCAGTTCTTC
>TRBJ2-7|TRBD2|TRBV3-1|17|many
CASSQDLRLAGVYEQYF
TGTGCCAGCAGCCAAGATTTACGACTAGCGGGAGTCTACGAGCAGTACTTC
>TRBJ1-6|TRBD1|TRBV7-8|15|many
CASSFNRGRDSPLHF
TGTGCCAGCAGTTTTAACAGGGGGCGGGATTCACCCCTCCACTTT
>TRBJ2-3|TRBD2|TRBV20-1|16|few
CSASAPGTSGRDTQYF
TGCAGTGCTAGCGCCCCCGGGACTAGCGGGAGGGATACGCAGTATTTT
>TRBJ1-4|TRBD1|TRBV27|15|few
CASTDTGASNEKLFF
TGTGCCAGCACCGACACAGGGGCGTCTAATGAAAAACTGTTTTTT
>TRBJ1-5|NA|TRBV24-1|16|few
CATSAPPAAGNQPQHF
TGTGCCACCAGTGCCCCTCCGGCGGCCGGCAATCAGCCCCAGCATTTT
>TRBJ2-1|NA|TRBV3-1|13|many
CASSQASYNEQFF
TGTGCCAGCAGCCAAGCTAGCTACAATGAGCAGTTCTTC
>TRBJ2-7|NA|TRBV7-9|14|NA
CASSLAAGAYEQYF
TGTGCCAGCAGCTTGGCAGCTGGTGCCTACGAGCAGTACTTC
>TRBJ1-4|TRBD1|TRBV2|14|NA
CASRPGQSFEKLFF
TGTGCCAGCAGGCCGGGACAGAGCTTTGAAAAACTGTTTTTT
>TRBJ1-2|NA|TRBV13|14|NA
CASSLAGRAYGYTF
TGTGCCAGCAGCTTAGCCGGCAGGGCCTATGGCTACACCTTC